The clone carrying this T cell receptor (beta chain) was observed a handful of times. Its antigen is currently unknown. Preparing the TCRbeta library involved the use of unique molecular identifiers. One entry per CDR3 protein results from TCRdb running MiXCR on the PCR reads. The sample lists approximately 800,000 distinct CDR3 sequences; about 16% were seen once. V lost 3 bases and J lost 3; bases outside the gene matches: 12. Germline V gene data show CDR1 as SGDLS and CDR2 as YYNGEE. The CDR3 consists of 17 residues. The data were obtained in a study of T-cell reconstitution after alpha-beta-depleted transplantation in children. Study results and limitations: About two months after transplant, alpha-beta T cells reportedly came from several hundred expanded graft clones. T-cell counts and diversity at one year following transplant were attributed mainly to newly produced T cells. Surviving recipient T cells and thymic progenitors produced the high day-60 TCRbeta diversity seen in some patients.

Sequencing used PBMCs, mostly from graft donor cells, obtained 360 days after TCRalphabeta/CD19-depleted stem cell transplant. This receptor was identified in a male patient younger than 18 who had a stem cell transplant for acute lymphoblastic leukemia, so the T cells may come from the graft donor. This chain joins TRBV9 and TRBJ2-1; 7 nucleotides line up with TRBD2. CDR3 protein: CASSAPTSAVRYNEQFF. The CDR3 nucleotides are TGTGCCAGCAGCGCGCCAACTAGCGCCGTCCGCTACAATGAGCAGTTCTTC.